The rows below give T cell receptor beta chains drawn from one sample of a study of blood T cell repertoires in COVID-19. Sequenced by immunoSEQ multiplex PCR; TCRdb stores in-frame clones only, minus some. Counted here are some 240,000 clones, 80% to 90% occurring once; the ten biggest clones make up about 2.9%. Material: PBMCs or T cells enriched from blood (not recorded which). The receptors come from a woman in her forties who had been exposed to COVID-19. Both conserved end residues are part of each CDR3. D genes are given only for firm matches. Not all rows give a size; the values are once, few, many and, for expanded clones, a class.

D	V	J	size	DNA	CDR3
-	TRBV11-2	TRBJ2-1	-	TGTGCCAGCAGCTTAGCGAGGCAAGGGGGTGAGCAGTTCTTC	CASSLARQGGEQFF
-	TRBV30	TRBJ1-2	-	TGTGCCTGGAGTGTAAACAGGGCGATGAGCTATGGCTACACCTTC	CAWSVNRAMSYGYTF
TRBD1	TRBV6-2/TRBV6-3	TRBJ2-5	-	TGTGCCAGCAGTTACCTCCCGGGACAGGCGCCGTCGTTCCAAGAGACCCAGTACTTC	CASSYLPGQAPSFQETQYF
-	TRBV7-8	TRBJ1-6	-	TGTGCCAGCAGCTTATTAGCAGGGGACTCACCCCTCCACTTT	CASSLLAGDSPLHF
-	TRBV27	TRBJ1-3	-	TGTGCCAGCAGGGCCCCGGGAAACACCATATATTTT	CASRAPGNTIYF
-	TRBV6-2/TRBV6-3	TRBJ1-2	once	TGTGCCAGCAGTCCGACTTACGCCTATGGCTACACCTTC	CASSPTYAYGYTF
-	TRBV11-1	TRBJ1-4	-	TGTGCCAGCAGCCCCCGATCCGGGGAAAAACTGTTTTTT	CASSPRSGEKLFF
-	TRBV27	TRBJ1-1	-	TGTGCCAGCATTCGTTATGGGAGGGAGAACACTGAAGCTTTCTTT	CASIRYGRENTEAFF
-	TRBV19	TRBJ1-5	-	TGTGCCAGCCATTTAAACCCGACGGGGTATAGCAATCAGCCCCAGCATTTT	CASHLNPTGYSNQPQHF
TRBD2	TRBV9	TRBJ2-5	-	TGTGCCAGCAGCGTAACAAGACTAGCGGCTCTTGGGACCCAGTACTTC	CASSVTRLAALGTQYF
TRBD2	TRBV28	TRBJ2-1	-	TGTGCCAGCAGTTTGTCGGGGGGGAGTGTATTCGATGAGCAGTTCTTC	CASSLSGGSVFDEQFF
TRBD1	TRBV4-3	TRBJ2-3	-	TGCGCCAGCAGCAAGACAGGGAACACAGATACGCAGTATTTT	CASSKTGNTDTQYF
-	TRBV7-2	TRBJ2-1	-	TGTGCCAGCACCCCTGAGGGAATTTATTTTGAGCAGTTCTTC	CASTPEGIYFEQFF
TRBD1	TRBV2	TRBJ1-2	-	TGTGCCAGCAGGGGGGACAGTCCAGTCTACACCTTC	CASRGDSPVYTF
-	TRBV24-1	TRBJ2-3	once	TGTGCCACCAGTGATTTGCGAGTGAGCGATACGCAGTATTTT	CATSDLRVSDTQYF
TRBD2	TRBV28	TRBJ2-2	-	TGTGCCAGCAGTTTATGGCCGGGGACTAGCGGGGTCCCAGGCAGGTCCGGGGAGCTGTTTTTT	CASSLWPGTSGVPGRSGELFF
TRBD1	TRBV7-2	TRBJ1-1	-	TGTGCCAGCAGCTCCGACAGGGGCGGTGAAGCTTTCTTT	CASSSDRGGEAFF
TRBD1	TRBV5-1	TRBJ2-3	-	TGTGCCAGCAGCCCTCTCACGATGGGACAGTTTAGCACAGATACGCAGTATTTT	CASSPLTMGQFSTDTQYF
TRBD1	TRBV3-1/TRBV3-2	TRBJ1-5	once	TGTGCCAGCAGCCGGGGACAGTCGCATCAGCCCCAGCATTTT	CASSRGQSHQPQHF
TRBD2	TRBV9	TRBJ2-3	-	TGTGCCAGCAGCGTAGAAGGGAGGAGCGGGAGATACACAGATACGCAGTATTTT	CASSVEGRSGRYTDTQYF
-	TRBV4-3	TRBJ1-6	few	TGCGCCAGCAGCCAAGCGGGGGGTAGCGATTCACCCCTCCACTTT	CASSQAGGSDSPLHF
TRBD1	TRBV20-1	TRBJ1-6	-	TGCAGTGCTAGTACCCGGGACAGGGGATTTAGGGGTTCACCCCTCCACTTT	CSASTRDRGFRGSPLHF